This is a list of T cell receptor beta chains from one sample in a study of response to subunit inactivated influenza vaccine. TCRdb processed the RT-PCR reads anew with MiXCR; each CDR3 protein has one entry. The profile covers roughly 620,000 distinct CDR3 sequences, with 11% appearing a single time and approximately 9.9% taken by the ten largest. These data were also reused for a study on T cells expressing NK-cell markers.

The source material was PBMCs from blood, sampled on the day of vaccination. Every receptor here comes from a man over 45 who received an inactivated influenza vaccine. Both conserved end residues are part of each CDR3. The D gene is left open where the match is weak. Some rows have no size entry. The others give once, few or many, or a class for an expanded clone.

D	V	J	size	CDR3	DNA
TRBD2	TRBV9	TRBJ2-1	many	CASSVGLGLAGEQFF	TGTGCCAGCAGCGTAGGCTTGGGACTAGCGGGAGAGCAGTTCTTC
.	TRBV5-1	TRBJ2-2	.	CASSLVQLNTGELFF	TGCGCCAGCAGCTTGGTCCAGTTGAACACCGGGGAGCTGTTTTTT
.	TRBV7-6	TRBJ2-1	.	CASSLWTVTSLGRNEQFF	TGTGCCAGCAGCTTATGGACTGTCACTAGCCTAGGAAGGAATGAGCAGTTCTTC
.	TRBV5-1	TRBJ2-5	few	CASRYTGTQETQYF	TGCGCCAGCAGATATACCGGGACGCAAGAGACCCAGTACTTC
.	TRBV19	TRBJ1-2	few	CASSPDGPSGYTF	TGTGCCAGTAGTCCCGACGGCCCTTCTGGCTACACCTTC
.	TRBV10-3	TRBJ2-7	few	CAIQPGLLGDYEQYF	TGTGCCATCCAGCCAGGGCTATTGGGGGACTACGAGCAGTACTTC
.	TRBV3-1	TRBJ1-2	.	CVSSQEGPGARGYTF	TGTGTCAGCAGCCAAGAAGGCCCGGGGGCACGGGGCTACACCTTC
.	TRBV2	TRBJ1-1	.	CASQNGRGTEAFF	TGTGCCAGCCAGAACGGGAGGGGCACTGAAGCTTTCTTT
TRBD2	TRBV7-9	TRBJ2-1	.	CASSLSAGVGEQFF	TGTGCCAGCAGCTTAAGTGCGGGAGTGGGGGAGCAGTTCTTC
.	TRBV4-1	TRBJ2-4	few	CASSQDSLANIQYF	TGCGCCAGCAGCCAAGATAGCCTAGCAAACATTCAGTACTTC
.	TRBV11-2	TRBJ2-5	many	CASSARDGQETQYF	TGTGCCAGCAGCGCTCGGGACGGACAAGAGACCCAGTACTTC
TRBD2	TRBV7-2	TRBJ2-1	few	CASSLIAGGLNEQFF	TGTGCCAGCAGCCTGATAGCGGGAGGTTTAAATGAGCAGTTCTTC
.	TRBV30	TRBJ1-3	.	CAWSQGPGNTIYF	TGTGCCTGGAGCCAGGGGCCTGGAAACACCATATATTTT
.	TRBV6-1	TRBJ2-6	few	CASSSLSGANVLTF	TGTGCCAGCAGCTCCCTTTCTGGGGCCAACGTCCTGACTTTC
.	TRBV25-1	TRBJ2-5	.	CASSEQGGVREETQYF	TGTGCCAGCAGTGAACAAGGGGGAGTTCGCGAAGAGACCCAGTACTTC
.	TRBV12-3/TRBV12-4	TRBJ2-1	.	CASSLWNRAKQFF	TGTGCCAGCAGTTTATGGAATCGGGCCAAGCAGTTCTTC
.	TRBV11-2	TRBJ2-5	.	CASSSVVGGGGGRQETQYF	TGTGCCAGCAGCTCCGTCGTGGGGGGCGGAGGGGGGAGACAAGAGACCCAGTACTTC
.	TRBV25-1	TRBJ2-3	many	CASRLTDTQYF	TGTGCCAGCAGGCTCACAGATACGCAGTATTTT
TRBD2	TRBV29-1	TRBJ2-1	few	CSVVHRLAAHNEQFF	TGCAGCGTTGTACACCGACTAGCGGCTCACAATGAGCAGTTCTTC
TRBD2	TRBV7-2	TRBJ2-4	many	CASSSGGYIQYF	TGTGCCAGCAGCTCGGGAGGCTACATTCAGTACTTC
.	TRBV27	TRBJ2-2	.	CASSVPYGNGDTGELFF	TGTGCCAGCAGTGTTCCCTACGGGAATGGGGACACCGGGGAGCTGTTTTTT
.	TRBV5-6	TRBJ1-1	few	CASSLWGAFSTEAFF	TGTGCCAGCAGCTTGTGGGGGGCCTTTAGCACTGAAGCTTTCTTT
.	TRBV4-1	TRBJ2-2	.	CASSFGAGSTGELFF	TGCGCCAGCAGCTTCGGGGCAGGGAGCACCGGGGAGCTGTTTTTT
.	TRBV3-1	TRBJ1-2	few	CASSQDRAGVYGYTF	TGTGCCAGCAGCCAAGATCGGGCAGGGGTCTATGGCTACACCTTC
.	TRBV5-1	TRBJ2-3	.	CASSWGTKPSTDTQYF	TGCGCCAGCAGCTGGGGGACGAAACCTAGCACAGATACGCAGTATTTT
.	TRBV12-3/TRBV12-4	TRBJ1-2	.	CASSLQGFGYTF	TGTGCCAGCAGTTTACAGGGTTTTGGCTACACCTTC
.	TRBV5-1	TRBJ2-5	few	CASSPDPTGSGQETQYF	TGCGCCAGCAGCCCGGACCCAACTGGCAGCGGCCAAGAGACCCAGTACTTC
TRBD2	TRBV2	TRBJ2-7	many	CASSGLAGGSEQYF	TGTGCCAGCAGTGGACTAGCGGGAGGTAGCGAGCAGTACTTC
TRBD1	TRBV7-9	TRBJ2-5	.	CASSLAGQSQETQYF	TGTGCCAGCAGCTTAGCGGGACAGAGCCAAGAGACCCAGTACTTC
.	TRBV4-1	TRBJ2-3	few	CASSQEGADTQYF	TGCGCCAGCAGCCAAGAAGGGGCAGATACGCAGTATTTT
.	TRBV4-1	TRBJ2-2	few	CASKPRGRGPGELFF	TGCGCCAGCAAGCCAAGGGGCCGGGGCCCCGGGGAGCTGTTTTTT
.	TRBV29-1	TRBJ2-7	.	CSVAARVSYEQYF	TGCAGCGTTGCGGCTCGGGTTTCCTACGAGCAGTACTTC
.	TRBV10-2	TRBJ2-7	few	CASSDRFRGHEQYF	TGCGCCAGCAGTGACAGGTTCAGAGGGCACGAGCAGTACTTC
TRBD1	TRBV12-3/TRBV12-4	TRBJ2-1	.	CASSRTGTGGYNEQFF	TGTGCCAGCAGTCGTACCGGGACAGGGGGCTACAATGAGCAGTTCTTC
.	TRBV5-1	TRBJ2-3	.	CASSPLLPDTDTQYF	TGCGCCAGCAGCCCCTTATTACCGGACACAGATACGCAGTATTTT
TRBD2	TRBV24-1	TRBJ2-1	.	CATSPRSGSYNEQFF	TGTGCCACCAGCCCCCGGAGCGGGAGCTACAATGAGCAGTTCTTC
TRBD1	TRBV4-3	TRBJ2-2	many	CASSQRTGGGPGELFF	TGCGCCAGCAGCCAAAGGACAGGGGGGGGTCCCGGGGAGCTGTTTTTT
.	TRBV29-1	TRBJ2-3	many	CSETDSRGWADTQYF	TGCAGCGAAACCGACTCCCGCGGGTGGGCAGATACGCAGTATTTT
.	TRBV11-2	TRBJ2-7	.	CASSLEASPYYEQYF	TGTGCCAGCAGCTTAGAGGCCTCACCTTACTACGAGCAGTACTTC
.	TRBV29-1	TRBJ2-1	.	CSVEDLIVSKFF	TGCAGCGTTGAAGATCTGATAGTTTCAAAGTTCTTC
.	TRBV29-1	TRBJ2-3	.	CSVDVAGKGDTQYF	TGCAGCGTGGATGTTGCAGGGAAGGGAGATACGCAGTATTTT
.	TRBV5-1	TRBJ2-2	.	CASSLEAHTGELFF	TGCGCCAGCAGCTTGGAGGCCCACACCGGGGAGCTGTTTTTT
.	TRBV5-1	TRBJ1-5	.	CASSPSGEPSQPQHF	TGCGCCAGCAGCCCATCTGGGGAACCTAGCCAGCCCCAGCATTTT
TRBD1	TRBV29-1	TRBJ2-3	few	CSVHGQGTPSDTQYF	TGCAGCGTCCATGGACAGGGCACCCCTTCAGATACGCAGTATTTT
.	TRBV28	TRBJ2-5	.	CASSLEGLGETQYF	TGTGCCAGCAGTTTAGAGGGTTTAGGAGAGACCCAGTACTTC
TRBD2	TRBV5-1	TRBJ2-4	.	CASSFGLAGPKNIQYF	TGCGCCAGCAGCTTCGGACTAGCGGGGCCCAAAAACATTCAGTACTTC
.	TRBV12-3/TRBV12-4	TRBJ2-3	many	CASSFTGEADTQYF	TGTGCCAGCAGTTTTACGGGAGAAGCAGATACGCAGTATTTT
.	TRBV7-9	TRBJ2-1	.	CASSGVGLRNEQFF	TGTGCCAGCAGCGGCGTCGGGCTCCGCAATGAGCAGTTCTTC
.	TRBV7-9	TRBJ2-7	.	CASSPKGLEQYF	TGTGCCAGCAGCCCGAAGGGACTCGAGCAGTACTTC
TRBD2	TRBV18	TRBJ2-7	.	CASSPQLAATYEQYF	TGTGCCAGCTCACCCCAACTAGCGGCGACCTACGAGCAGTACTTC
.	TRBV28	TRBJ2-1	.	CASSLVRVRLNEQFF	TGTGCCAGCAGTTTAGTGAGGGTCCGGCTCAATGAGCAGTTCTTC
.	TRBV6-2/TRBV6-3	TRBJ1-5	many	CASSYSFRGNQPQHF	TGTGCCAGCAGTTACTCATTCCGGGGCAATCAGCCCCAGCATTTT
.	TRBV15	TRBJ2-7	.	CATSIYETGNEQYF	TGTGCCACCAGCATTTACGAGACAGGCAACGAGCAGTACTTC
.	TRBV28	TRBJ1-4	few	CASSRTGKLFF	TGTGCCAGCAGTCGGACCGGAAAACTGTTTTTT